The clone carrying this T cell receptor beta chain has only one observation. Its antigen is not known. The CDR3 runs 15 residues. Germline loops: CDR1 SGHTA, CDR2 FQGNSA. The junction had 4 bases not matched to a gene; V was cut back by 3 bases and J by 0 bases. The data are from a study of T cells in localized non-small cell lung cancer. The assay was immunoSEQ multiplex PCR, and TCRdb's table has in-frame clones only and misses some. The sample holds about 59,000 clones, roughly 89% seen once. Study conclusions and caveats: Clonality of T cells reached its maximum in uninvolved adjacent lung, surpassing tumor. Appearing in adjacent lung were a median 57 of the top 100 tumor clones. Only one tumor region was sequenced, so heterogeneity remains possible.

The specimen comprised peripheral blood, sampled before any cancer treatment. The gene calls are TRBV7-2 and TRBJ1-1, with 7 nucleotides matching TRBD1. This TCR was recovered from a man between 40 and 69 years old with stage I squamous cell lung carcinoma. The CDR3 DNA sequence: TGTGCCAGCAGCTTGAGGGGACAGATGAACACTGAAGCTTTCTTT. This gives the protein CASSLRGQMNTEAFF.